This T cell receptor beta chain derives from a study of T cells in localized non-small cell lung cancer. Profiled with immunoSEQ multiplex PCR; TCRdb holds only in-frame clones, not every one. The table has around 15,000 clones, 85% seen once. The ends lost 5 bases at V and 4 bases at J; junction bases unmatched: 4. Germline lookup yields CDR1 GTSNPN and CDR2 SVGIG (reference sequence). The CDR3 totals 13 residues. The sequences come from peripheral blood, collected before any cancer treatment. The sequence was obtained from a woman aged 35 to 75 with stage I lung adenocarcinoma. V gene TRBV30 combines with J gene TRBJ2-2, with 7 bases aligning to TRBD1. CDR3: CAWDRVGTGELFF. CDR3 coding DNA: TGTGCCTGGGACAGGGTGGGCACCGGGGAGCTGTTTTTT.